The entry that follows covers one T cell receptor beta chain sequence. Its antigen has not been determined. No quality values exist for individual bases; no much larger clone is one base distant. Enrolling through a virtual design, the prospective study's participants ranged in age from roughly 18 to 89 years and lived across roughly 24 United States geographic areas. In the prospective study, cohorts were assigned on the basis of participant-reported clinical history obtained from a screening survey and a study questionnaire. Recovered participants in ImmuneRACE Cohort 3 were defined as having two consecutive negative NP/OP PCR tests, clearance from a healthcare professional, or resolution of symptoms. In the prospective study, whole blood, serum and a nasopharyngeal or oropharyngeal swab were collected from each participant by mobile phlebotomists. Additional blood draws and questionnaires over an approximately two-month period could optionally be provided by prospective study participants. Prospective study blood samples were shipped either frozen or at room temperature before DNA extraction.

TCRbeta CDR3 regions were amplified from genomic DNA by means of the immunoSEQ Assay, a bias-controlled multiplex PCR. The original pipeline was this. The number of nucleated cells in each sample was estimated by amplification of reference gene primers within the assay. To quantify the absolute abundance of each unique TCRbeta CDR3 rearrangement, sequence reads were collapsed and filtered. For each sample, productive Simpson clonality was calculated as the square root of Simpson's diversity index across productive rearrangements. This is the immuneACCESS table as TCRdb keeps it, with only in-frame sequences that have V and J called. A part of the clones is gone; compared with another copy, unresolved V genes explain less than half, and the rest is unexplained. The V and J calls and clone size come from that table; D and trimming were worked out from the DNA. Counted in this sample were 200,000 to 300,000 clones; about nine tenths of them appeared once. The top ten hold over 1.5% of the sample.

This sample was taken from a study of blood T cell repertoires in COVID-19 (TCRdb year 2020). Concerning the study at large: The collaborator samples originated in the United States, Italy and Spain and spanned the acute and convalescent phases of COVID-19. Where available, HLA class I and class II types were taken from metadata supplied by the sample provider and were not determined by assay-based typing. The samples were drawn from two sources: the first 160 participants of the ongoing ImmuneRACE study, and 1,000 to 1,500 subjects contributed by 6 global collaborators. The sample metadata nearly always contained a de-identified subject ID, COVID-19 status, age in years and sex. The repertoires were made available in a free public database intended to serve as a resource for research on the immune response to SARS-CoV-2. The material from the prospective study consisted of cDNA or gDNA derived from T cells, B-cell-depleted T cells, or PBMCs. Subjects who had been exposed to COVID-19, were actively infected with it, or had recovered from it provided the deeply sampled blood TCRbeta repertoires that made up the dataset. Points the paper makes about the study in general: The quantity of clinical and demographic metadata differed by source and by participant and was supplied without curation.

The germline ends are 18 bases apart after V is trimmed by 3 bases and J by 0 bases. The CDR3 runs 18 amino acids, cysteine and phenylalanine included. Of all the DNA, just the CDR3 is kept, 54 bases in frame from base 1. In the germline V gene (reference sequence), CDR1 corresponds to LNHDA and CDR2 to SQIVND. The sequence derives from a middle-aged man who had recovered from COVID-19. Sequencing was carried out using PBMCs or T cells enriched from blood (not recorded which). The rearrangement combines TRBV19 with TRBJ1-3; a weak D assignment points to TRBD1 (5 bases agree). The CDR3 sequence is CASSIGTRGWASGNTIYF. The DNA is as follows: TGTGCCAGTAGTATCGGGACTCGAGGTTGGGCCTCTGGAAACACCATATATTTT.